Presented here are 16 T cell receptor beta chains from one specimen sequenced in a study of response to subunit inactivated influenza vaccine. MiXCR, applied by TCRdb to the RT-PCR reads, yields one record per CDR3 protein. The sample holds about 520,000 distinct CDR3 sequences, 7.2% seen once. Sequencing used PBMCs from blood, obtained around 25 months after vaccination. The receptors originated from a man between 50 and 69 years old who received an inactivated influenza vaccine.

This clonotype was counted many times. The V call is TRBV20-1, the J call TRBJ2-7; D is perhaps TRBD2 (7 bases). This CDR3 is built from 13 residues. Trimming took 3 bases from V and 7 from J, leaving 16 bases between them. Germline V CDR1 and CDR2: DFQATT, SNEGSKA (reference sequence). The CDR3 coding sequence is TGCAGTGCTAGTGACGGGGGCGGGGGAGAGCAGTACTTC. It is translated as CSASDGGGGEQYF.

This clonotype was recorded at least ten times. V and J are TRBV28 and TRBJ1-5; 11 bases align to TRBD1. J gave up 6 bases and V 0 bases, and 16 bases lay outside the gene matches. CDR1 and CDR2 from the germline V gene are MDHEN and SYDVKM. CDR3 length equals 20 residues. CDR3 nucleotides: TGTGCCAGCAGTTTATGGTTCGGGACAGGGGGATCCTTTGGGGCTCAGCCCCAGCATTTT. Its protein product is CASSLWFGTGGSFGAQPQHF.

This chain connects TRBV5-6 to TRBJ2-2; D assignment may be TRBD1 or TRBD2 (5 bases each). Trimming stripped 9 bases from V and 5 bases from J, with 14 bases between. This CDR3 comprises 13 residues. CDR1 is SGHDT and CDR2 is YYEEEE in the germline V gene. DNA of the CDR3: TGTGCCATCGGCCGGGGCCGGACCGGGGAGCTGTTTTTT. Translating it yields CAIGRGRTGELFF.

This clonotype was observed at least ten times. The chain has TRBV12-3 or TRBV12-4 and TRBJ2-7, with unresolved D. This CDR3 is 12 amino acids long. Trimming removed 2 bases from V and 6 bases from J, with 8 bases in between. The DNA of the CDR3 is TGTGCCAGCAGTTTAAGTCGGGCCGAGCAGTACTTC. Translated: CASSLSRAEQYF.

The CDR3 region is CASSHGAPGRSAGGGRTDTQYF. CDR3 coding DNA: TGTGCCAGCAGCCATGGGGCTCCGGGTCGATCAGCGGGAGGGGGTAGAACAGATACGCAGTATTTT. The chain joins TRBV4-2 to TRBJ2-3, with 10 bases that match TRBD2. V shed 3 bases and J 3 bases; nucleotides not matched to a gene: 24. Germline V gene lookup returns CDR1 LGHNA and CDR2 YNFKEQ. This CDR3 has 22 residues.

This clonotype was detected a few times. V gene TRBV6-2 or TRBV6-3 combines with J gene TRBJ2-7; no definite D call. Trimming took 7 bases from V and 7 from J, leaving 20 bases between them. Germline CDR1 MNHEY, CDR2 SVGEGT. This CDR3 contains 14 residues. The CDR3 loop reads CASKSRSTLGEQYF. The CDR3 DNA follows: TGTGCCAGCAAAAGCCGGAGCACGCTGGGTGAGCAGTACTTC.

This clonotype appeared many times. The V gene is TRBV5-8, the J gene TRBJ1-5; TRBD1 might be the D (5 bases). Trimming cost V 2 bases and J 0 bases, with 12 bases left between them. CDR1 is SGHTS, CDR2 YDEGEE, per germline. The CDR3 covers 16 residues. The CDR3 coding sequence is TGTGCCAGCAGCTTAGGTAGGGGCTATAGCAATCAGCCCCAGCATTTT. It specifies CASSLGRGYSNQPQHF. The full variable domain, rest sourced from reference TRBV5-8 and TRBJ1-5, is EAGVTQSPTHLIKTRGQQATLRCSPISGHTSVYWYQQALGLGLQFLLWYDEGEERNRGNFPPRFSGRQFPNYSSELNVNALELEDSALYLCASSLGRGYSNQPQHFGDGTRLSIL.

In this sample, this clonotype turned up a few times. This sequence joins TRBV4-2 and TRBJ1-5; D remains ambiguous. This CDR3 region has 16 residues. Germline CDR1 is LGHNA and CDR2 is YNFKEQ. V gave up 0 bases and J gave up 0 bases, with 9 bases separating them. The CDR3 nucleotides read TGTGCCAGCAGCCAAGAGTTAGTTTATAGCAATCAGCCCCAGCATTTT. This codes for CASSQELVYSNQPQHF.

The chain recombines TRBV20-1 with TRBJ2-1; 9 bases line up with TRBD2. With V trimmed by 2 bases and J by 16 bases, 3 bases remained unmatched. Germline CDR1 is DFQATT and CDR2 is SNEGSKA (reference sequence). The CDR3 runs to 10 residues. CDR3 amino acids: CSARLREGFF. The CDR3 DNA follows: TGCAGTGCTAGATTGCGGGAGGGCTTCTTC.

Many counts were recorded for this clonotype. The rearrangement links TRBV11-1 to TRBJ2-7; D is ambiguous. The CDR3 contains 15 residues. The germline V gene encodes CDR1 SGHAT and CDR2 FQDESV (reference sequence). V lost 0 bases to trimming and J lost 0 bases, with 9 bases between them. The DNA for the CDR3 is TGTGCCAGCAGCTTAGCCTCGCTTTTCTCCTACGAGCAGTACTTC. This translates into CASSLASLFSYEQYF.

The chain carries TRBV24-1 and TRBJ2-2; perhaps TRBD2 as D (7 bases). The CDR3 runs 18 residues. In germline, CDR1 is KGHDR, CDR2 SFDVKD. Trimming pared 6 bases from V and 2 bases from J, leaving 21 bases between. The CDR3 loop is CATSTLSGAGANTGELFF. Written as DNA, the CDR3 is TGTGCCACCAGTACGTTATCGGGGGCGGGAGCTAACACCGGGGAGCTGTTTTTT.

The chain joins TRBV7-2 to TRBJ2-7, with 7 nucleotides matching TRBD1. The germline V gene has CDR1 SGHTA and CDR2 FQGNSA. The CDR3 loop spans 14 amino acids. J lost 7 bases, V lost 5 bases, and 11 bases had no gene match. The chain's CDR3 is CASSTRQGSGEQYF. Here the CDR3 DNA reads TGTGCCAGCAGCACCCGACAGGGTAGTGGAGAGCAGTACTTC. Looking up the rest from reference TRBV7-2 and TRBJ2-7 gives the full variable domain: GAGVSQSPSNKVTEKGKDVELRCDPISGHTALYWYRQSLGQGLEFLIYFQGNSAPDKSGLPSDRFSAERTGGSVSTLTIQRTQQEDSAVYLCASSTRQGSGEQYFGPGTRLTVT.

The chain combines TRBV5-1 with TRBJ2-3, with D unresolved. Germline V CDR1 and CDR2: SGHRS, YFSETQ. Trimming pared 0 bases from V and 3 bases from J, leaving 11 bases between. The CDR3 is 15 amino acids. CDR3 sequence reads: CASSLDSTRTDTQYF. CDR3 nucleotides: TGCGCCAGCAGCTTGGACAGTACTCGAACAGATACGCAGTATTTT.

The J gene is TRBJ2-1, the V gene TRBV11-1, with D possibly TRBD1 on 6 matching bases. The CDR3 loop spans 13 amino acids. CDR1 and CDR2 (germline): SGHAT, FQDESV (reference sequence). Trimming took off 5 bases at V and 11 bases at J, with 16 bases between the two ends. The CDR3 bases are TGTGCCAGCAGCCCCTCCAACAGGGTAAAGCAGTTCTTC. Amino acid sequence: CASSPSNRVKQFF.

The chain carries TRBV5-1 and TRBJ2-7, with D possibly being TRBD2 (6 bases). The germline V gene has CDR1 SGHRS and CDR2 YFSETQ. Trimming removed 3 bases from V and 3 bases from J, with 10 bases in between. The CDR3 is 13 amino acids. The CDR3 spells CASSYPGVYEQYF. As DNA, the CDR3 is TGCGCCAGCAGCTACCCGGGAGTCTACGAGCAGTACTTC.

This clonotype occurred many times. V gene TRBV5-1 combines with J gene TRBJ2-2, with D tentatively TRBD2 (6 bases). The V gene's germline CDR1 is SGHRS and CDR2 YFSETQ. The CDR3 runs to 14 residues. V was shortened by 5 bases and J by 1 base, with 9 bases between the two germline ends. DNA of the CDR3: TGCGCCAGCAGTCGGCGGGAGAACACCGGGGAGCTGTTTTTT. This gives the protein CASSRRENTGELFF.